This TCR beta chain was sequenced in a study of T cell repertoires in cytomegalovirus infection. TCRdb ran MiXCR on the reads and lists one entry per CDR3 protein. The data hold 210,000 or so distinct CDR3 sequences, with roughly 6.5% observed a single time. Per the germline V gene, CDR1 is SGHTA and CDR2 is FQGNSA. Trimming pared 5 bases from V and 10 bases from J, leaving 18 bases between. This CDR3 has 15 amino acids. This clonotype has ten or more counts. This receptor was taken from a human donor in good health (CMV status not recorded). Some clones in this sample may be carry-over from other donors' samples. The sequenced sample was PBMCs. This chain uses TRBV7-2 with TRBJ1-6; D is possibly TRBD1 (6 bases). The CDR3 DNA follows: TGTGCCAGCAGCCACCGCCGGGGGCGAGAATCACCCCTCCACTTT. Translated: CASSHRRGRESPLHF.